The source of this T cell receptor (beta chain) is a study of blood T cells in healthy people across ages. Study-level points and caveats: Whereas aged donors had fewer naive CD4+ cells, long-lived donors had more of them and higher diversity.

This clonotype was observed a few times. Its antigen is undetermined. In terms of origin and age, donors were healthy Caucasian individuals from Russia aged about 6 to 90. Germline values: CDR1 MGHRA, CDR2 YSYEKL. This CDR3 region has 16 residues. V was pared by 0 bases and J by 1 base, with 4 bases of the junction left unmatched. A second PCR of 7 to 11 cycles used a sample-barcoded 5' primer and a J-beta primer mix. Template switching added a 12-random-nucleotide identifier to every cDNA molecule. The yield of each sample was at least 3 million CDR3-containing paired-end reads. TCRdb reprocessed the 5' RACE reads via MiXCR and lists one record per CDR3 protein. This sample has around 1,600,000 distinct CDR3 sequences; 35% to 45% occur once, and the top ten carry approximately 4.1%.

The gene calls are TRBV4-1 and TRBJ2-7; 9 nucleotides match TRBD1. Sequencing was performed on blood. The clonotype originates from a woman aged 18-30 years in good health. The CDR3 DNA reads as TGCGCCAGCAGCCAAGATCCAGGGACAGGGTCCTACGAGCAGTACTTC. Amino acid sequence: CASSQDPGTGSYEQYF.